This T cell receptor (beta chain) was captured by sequencing in a study of T cell responses to AZD1222 COVID-19 vaccine. Study-wide context: Pooled together were second doses at about 4 or about 12 weeks. Study-wide results and caveats: Of the AZD1222 recipients, only six were seropositive at baseline. Spike-specific TCR breadth and depth rose after two AZD1222 doses.

Details on this clone: The antigen remains unidentified.

Sequencing was performed with immunoSEQ multiplex PCR; in TCRdb, only in-frame clones are kept and a portion is missing. The sample shows some 97,000 clones, about 93% of them seen only once. Germline V gene sequence: CDR1 GTSNPN, CDR2 SVGIG (reference sequence). The CDR3 is made up of 14 amino acids. Trimming cost V 0 bases and J 6 bases, with 11 bases left between them. This specimen was peripheral blood, taken on day 0 of AZD1222 vaccination. The receptor comes from an adult in good health. V and J are TRBV30 and TRBJ1-4; D is undetermined. The CDR3 loop is CAWSVNGIYEKLFF. CDR3 DNA: TGTGCCTGGAGTGTAAACGGGATCTATGAAAAACTGTTTTTT.